The 5 T cell receptor beta chains listed next were all sequenced from one sample in a study of T-cell memory formation after mild COVID-19. TCRdb redid the calling of the 5' RACE reads with MiXCR, one entry per CDR3 protein. This table holds tens of thousands of distinct CDR3 sequences, 28% found once. The specimen sequenced was PBMCs or a T cell subset sorted from them (not recorded which). These receptors all come from a man aged 18 to 29 who had mild COVID-19 (a few samples of this study predate the infection). Cell type and time point are not known.

This clonotype was seen a handful of times. The genes are TRBV4-1 and TRBJ1-2; TRBD1 agrees at 9 bases. CDR3 length: 16 residues. In germline, CDR1 is MGHRA, CDR2 YSYEKL. V trimming: 3 bases; J trimming: 0 bases; junction bases outside the gene matches: 5. The CDR3 DNA reads as TGCGCCAGCAGCCAGGTGGGACAGGGTGCTAACTATGGCTACACCTTC. Translation gives CASSQVGQGANYGYTF.

This clonotype was picked up a small number of times. The chain links TRBV4-1 to TRBJ2-4; D gene unclear. CDR3 size: 15 residues. Germline V gene data show CDR1 as MGHRA and CDR2 as YSYEKL. Trimming took off 3 bases at V and 0 bases at J, with 9 bases between the two ends. CDR3 sequence reads: CASSQNKLAKNIQYF. CDR3 coding DNA: TGCGCCAGCAGCCAGAATAAGCTAGCCAAAAACATTCAGTACTTC.

This clonotype was counted only a few times. The gene calls are TRBV6-5 and TRBJ1-1; no clear D gene. The V end lost 5 bases, the J end lost 4 bases, and 5 bases lay between the germline ends. The length of the CDR3 is 11 residues. Germline V lookup: CDR1 MNHEY, CDR2 SVGAGI. CDR3 nucleotide sequence: TGTGCCAGCAGTCGAGGCACTGAAGCTTTCTTT. It is translated as CASSRGTEAFF.

This clonotype was picked up a small number of times. The V call is TRBV15, the J call TRBJ2-1; D might be TRBD1 (6 bases). This CDR3 contains 13 residues. Germline-derived CDR1 and CDR2 are LNHNV and YYDKDF (reference sequence). Trimming removed 0 bases at V and 7 bases at J, with 7 bases between. CDR3 nucleotide sequence: TGTGCCACCAGCAGAGAAAGGGGGAATGAGCAGTTCTTC. Amino acids: CATSRERGNEQFF.

The chain carries TRBV11-2 and TRBJ2-5, with 10 positions matching TRBD2. After removal of 1 base from V and 3 bases from J, the junction contained 5 bases not matched to a gene. The germline V gene encodes CDR1 SGHAT and CDR2 FQNNGV. The CDR3 runs to 16 residues. The CDR3 nucleotides are TGTGCCAGCAGCTTAGTTGGTCTAGCGGGGGAAGAGACCCAGTACTTC. Translation: CASSLVGLAGEETQYF. The whole variable domain, filled in from reference TRBV11-2 and TRBJ2-5, reads EAGVAQSPRYKIIEKRQSVAFWCNPISGHATLYWYQQILGQGPKLLIQFQNNGVVDDSQLPKDRFSAERLKGVDSTLKIQPAKLEDSAVYLCASSLVGLAGEETQYFGPGTRLLVL.